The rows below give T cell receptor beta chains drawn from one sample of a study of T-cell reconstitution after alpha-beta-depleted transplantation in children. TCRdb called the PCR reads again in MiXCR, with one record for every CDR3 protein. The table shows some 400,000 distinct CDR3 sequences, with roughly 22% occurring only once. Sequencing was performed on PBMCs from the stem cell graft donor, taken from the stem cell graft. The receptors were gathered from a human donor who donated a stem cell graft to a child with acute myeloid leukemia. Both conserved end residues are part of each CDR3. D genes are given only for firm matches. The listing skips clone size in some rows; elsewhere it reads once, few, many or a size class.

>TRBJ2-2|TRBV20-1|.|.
TGCAGTGCTAGAGATTTTGGCAGGGGCCATAACACCGGGGAGCTGTTTTTT
CSARDFGRGHNTGELFF
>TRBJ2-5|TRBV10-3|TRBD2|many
TGTGCCATCAGTGGATTTAGACTAGCGGGAGAAGAGACCCAGTACTTC
CAISGFRLAGEETQYF
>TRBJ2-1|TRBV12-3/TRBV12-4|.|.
TGTGCCAGCAGTCCCCTTCCGGTATTCTCCTACAATGAGCAGTTCTTC
CASSPLPVFSYNEQFF
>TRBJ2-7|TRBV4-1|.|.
TGCGCCAGCAGCCAAGAGTTATCATGGCAAGCCTACGAGCAGTACTTC
CASSQELSWQAYEQYF
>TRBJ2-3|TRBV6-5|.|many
TGTGCCAGCAGTTATCAGGCTAGTTATGGCACAGATACGCAGTATTTT
CASSYQASYGTDTQYF
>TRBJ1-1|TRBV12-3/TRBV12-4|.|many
TGTGCCAGCAGACCAGGGAGGTATAACACTGAAGCTTTCTTT
CASRPGRYNTEAFF
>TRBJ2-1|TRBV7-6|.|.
TGTGCCAGCAGCGTCGGACCGGGCAGATACAATGAGCAGTTCTTC
CASSVGPGRYNEQFF
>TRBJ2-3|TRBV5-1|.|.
TGCGCCAGCAGCTTGCCTAGGGGCCCTCGGGGTCGGGATACGCAGTATTTT
CASSLPRGPRGRDTQYF
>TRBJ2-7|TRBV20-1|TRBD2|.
TGCAGTGCTACCCACCGACGGGGGGAAGCCTACGAGCAGTACTTC
CSATHRRGEAYEQYF
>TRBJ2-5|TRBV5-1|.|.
TGCGCCAGCAGCTCCCACTTGACTCCACCGGGGACCCAGTACTTC
CASSSHLTPPGTQYF
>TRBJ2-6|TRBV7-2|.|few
TGTGCCAGCAGCTTGCAACCCTCTGGGGCCAACGTCCTGACTTTC
CASSLQPSGANVLTF
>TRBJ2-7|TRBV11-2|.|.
TGTGCCAGCACCTTAGATCTAGCGACAAAGCAGTACTTC
CASTLDLATKQYF
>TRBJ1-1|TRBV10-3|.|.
TGTGCCATCAGGCACGAGTTTGAAGCTTTCTTT
CAIRHEFEAFF
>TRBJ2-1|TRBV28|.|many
TGTGCCAGCAGTTTGGGCGCCAGTGAGCAGTTCTTC
CASSLGASEQFF
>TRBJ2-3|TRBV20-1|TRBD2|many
TGCAGTGCTACCCGACTAGCGGGAGTCGGAGATACGCAGTATTTT
CSATRLAGVGDTQYF
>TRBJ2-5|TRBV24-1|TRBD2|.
TGTGCCACCAGTGACTCCATGGGACTAGCGGAAATCCAAGAGACCCAGTACTTC
CATSDSMGLAEIQETQYF
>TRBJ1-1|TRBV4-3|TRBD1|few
TGCGCCAGCAGCCAAGATCGGAAGCAAGGGGGCGCCGACACTGAAGCTTTCTTT
CASSQDRKQGGADTEAFF
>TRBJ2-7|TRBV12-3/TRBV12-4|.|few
TGTGCCAGCAGTTTAAAACCATTCTACGAGCAGTACTTC
CASSLKPFYEQYF
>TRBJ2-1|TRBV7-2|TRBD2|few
TGTGCCAGCAGCTTAGTGACGGGAGGACCATCTGAGCAGTTCTTC
CASSLVTGGPSEQFF
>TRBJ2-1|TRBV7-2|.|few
TGTGCCAGCAGCTTAAAGGATGTTCCACTGAGCGAGTTCTTC
CASSLKDVPLSEFF
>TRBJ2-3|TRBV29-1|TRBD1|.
TGCAGCGTCCCGACAGGGGTCACAGATACGCAGTATTTT
CSVPTGVTDTQYF
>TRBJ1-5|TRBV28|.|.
TGTGCCAGCAGTTGGGGCACTCAGCCCCAGCATTTT
CASSWGTQPQHF
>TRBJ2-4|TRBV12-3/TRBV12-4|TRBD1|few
TGTGCCAGCAGTACCGGGACAGCGAAGCTTCGGTACTTC
CASSTGTAKLRYF
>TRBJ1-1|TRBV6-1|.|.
TGTGCCAGCAATCAAAAGACGGGTACTGAAGCTTTCTTT
CASNQKTGTEAFF
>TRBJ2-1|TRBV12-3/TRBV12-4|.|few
TGTGCCAGCAGGCCGAAAGCCGGGACAAACAACAATGAGCAGTTCTTC
CASRPKAGTNNNEQFF
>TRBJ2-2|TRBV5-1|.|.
TGCGCCAGTACCCTTCGGGGGCTTGACGGGGAGCTGTTTTTT
CASTLRGLDGELFF
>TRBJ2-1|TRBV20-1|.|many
TGCAGTGCTAGTCCCAATGAGCAGTTCTTC
CSASPNEQFF
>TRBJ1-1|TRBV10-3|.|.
TGTGCCATCAGGGAGGGCAGAGAAGCTTTCTTT
CAIREGREAFF
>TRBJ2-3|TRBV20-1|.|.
TGCAGTGCGGGTGGGCCCGGCACAGATACGCAGTATTTT
CSAGGPGTDTQYF
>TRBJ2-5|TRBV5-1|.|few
TGCGCCAGCAGCTTGAGGGCTCCAGAGACCCAGTACTTC
CASSLRAPETQYF
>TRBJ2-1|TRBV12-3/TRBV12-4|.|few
TGTGCCAGCAGCCCAAGGGCCTCGGGAACCCACAATGAGCAGTTCTTC
CASSPRASGTHNEQFF
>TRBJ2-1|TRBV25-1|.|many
TGTGCCAGCAGTGAGCCGGGGGAGCATGAGCAGTTCTTC
CASSEPGEHEQFF
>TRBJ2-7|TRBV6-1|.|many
TGTGCCAGCAGTACGCCAAGGGCAGGGAGCCACGAGCAGTACTTC
CASSTPRAGSHEQYF
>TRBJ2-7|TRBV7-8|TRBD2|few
TGTGCCAGCAGCTGGGGACTAGCGGGAGGAGGATACGAGCAGTACTTC
CASSWGLAGGGYEQYF
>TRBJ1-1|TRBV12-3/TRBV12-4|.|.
TGTGCCAGCACCCTCCGGCGGGGGGCGTACACTGAAGCTTTCTTT
CASTLRRGAYTEAFF
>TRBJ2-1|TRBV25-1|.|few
TGTGCCAGCAGTGAAAGGAGGAGCTCCTACAATGAGCAGTTCTTC
CASSERRSSYNEQFF
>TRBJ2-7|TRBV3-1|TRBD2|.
TGTGCCAGCAGCCAGCCACCTAGCGGGAGGGCCAACGAGCAGTACTTC
CASSQPPSGRANEQYF
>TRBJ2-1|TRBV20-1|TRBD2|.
TGCAGTGCTAAACCCGGGACTAGTCTTTCCTACAATGAGCAGTTCTTC
CSAKPGTSLSYNEQFF
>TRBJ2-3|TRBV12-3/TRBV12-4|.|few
TGTGCCAGCAGTACCAGGGGTTTCCGCACAGATACGCAGTATTTT
CASSTRGFRTDTQYF
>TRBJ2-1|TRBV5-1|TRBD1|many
TGCGCCAGCAGCCCGCGACAGGGGGTCGTCCCTGAGCAGTTCTTC
CASSPRQGVVPEQFF
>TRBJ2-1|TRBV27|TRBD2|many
TGTGCCAGCAAGAGCGGGAGCTCCTACAATGAGCAGTTCTTC
CASKSGSSYNEQFF
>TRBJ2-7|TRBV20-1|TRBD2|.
TGCAGTGCTACTCTCAAACTGACTAGCGGGATCTTACTCGAGCAGTACTTC
CSATLKLTSGILLEQYF
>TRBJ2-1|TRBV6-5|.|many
TGTGCCAGCAGTTTCGACAGCTACAATGAGCAGTTCTTC
CASSFDSYNEQFF
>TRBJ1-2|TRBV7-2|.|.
TGTGCCAGCAGCGTCGCCGGTTATGGCTACACCTTC
CASSVAGYGYTF
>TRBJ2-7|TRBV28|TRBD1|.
TGTGCCAGCAGTCACAGGGGGAGGTACGAGCAGTACTTC
CASSHRGRYEQYF
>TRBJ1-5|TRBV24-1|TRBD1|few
TGTGCCACCAGTGGGACAGGGGGCGGTATTCAGCCCCAGCATTTT
CATSGTGGGIQPQHF
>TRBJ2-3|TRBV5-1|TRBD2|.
TGCGCCAGCAGCCCGGGACTAGGGAACACAGATACGCAGTATTTT
CASSPGLGNTDTQYF
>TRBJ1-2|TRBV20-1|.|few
TGCAGTGCTAGTTTAAGAGTAGATTATGGCTACACCTTC
CSASLRVDYGYTF
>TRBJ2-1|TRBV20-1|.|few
TGCAGTGCTAGGACGTACAATGAGCAGTTCTTC
CSARTYNEQFF
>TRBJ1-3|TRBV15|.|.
TGTGCCACCAGCAGGAGGTTTGTGGACACCTCTGGAAACACCATATATTTT
CATSRRFVDTSGNTIYF
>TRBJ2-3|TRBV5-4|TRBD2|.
TGTGCCAGCAGGTTCTTCCCGGGACTAGCGGGGGACTTCACAGATACGCAGTATTTT
CASRFFPGLAGDFTDTQYF
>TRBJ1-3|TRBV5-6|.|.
TGTGCCAGCAGCTCATACCCCAAGAGCTCTGGAAACACCATATATTTT
CASSSYPKSSGNTIYF
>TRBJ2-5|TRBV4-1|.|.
TGCGCCAGCAGCCGAGGACAGACCAACTTCCAAGAGACCCAGTACTTC
CASSRGQTNFQETQYF
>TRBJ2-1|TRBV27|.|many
TGTGCCAGCAGTAAGCAGGGCAATGAGCAGTTCTTC
CASSKQGNEQFF
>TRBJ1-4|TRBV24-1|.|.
TGTGCCACCAGTGAGGCAGGGCCTAATGAAAAACTGTTTTTT
CATSEAGPNEKLFF
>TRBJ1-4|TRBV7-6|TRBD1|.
TGTGCCAGCAGCTTAACGAGCCCGTGGACAGGGGGGCGTGAAAAACTGTTTTTT
CASSLTSPWTGGREKLFF
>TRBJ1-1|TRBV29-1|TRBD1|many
TGCAGCGTTGGGACAGGGGAAGGTGAAGCTTTCTTT
CSVGTGEGEAFF
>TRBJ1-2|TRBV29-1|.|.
TGCAGCGTCGCTTCGACAGGCGCTAACTGGGGCTACACCTTC
CSVASTGANWGYTF
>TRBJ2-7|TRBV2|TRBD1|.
TGTGCCAGCAGGGTGGGACAGGAGAAATCCTACGAGCAGTACTTC
CASRVGQEKSYEQYF